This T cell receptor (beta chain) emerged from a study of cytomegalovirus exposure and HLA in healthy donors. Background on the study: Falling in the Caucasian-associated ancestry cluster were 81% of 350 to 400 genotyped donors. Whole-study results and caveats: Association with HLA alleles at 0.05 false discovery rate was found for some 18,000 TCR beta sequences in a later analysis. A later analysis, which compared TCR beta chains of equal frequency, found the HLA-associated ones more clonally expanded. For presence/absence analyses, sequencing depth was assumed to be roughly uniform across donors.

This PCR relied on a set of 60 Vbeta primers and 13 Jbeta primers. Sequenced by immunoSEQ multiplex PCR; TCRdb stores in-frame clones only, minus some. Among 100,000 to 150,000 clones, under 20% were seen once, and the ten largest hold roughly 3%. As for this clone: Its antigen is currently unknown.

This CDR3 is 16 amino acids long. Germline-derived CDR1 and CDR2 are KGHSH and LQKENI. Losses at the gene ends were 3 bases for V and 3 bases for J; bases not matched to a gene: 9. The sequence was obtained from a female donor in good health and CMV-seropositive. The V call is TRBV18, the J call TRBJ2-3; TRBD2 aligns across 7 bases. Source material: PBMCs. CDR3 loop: CASSPLGGSRTDTQYF. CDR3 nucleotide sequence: TGTGCCAGCTCACCGCTGGGCGGGAGTCGGACAGATACGCAGTATTTT.